This T cell receptor (beta chain) originates from a study of control samples from healthy donors and cancer patients. Sequencing was performed with immunoSEQ multiplex PCR; in TCRdb, only in-frame clones are kept and a portion is missing. This sample yields 150,000 to 200,000 clones, of which around 91% are seen a single time; 1.1% to 1.5% belongs to the top ten. This TCR came from a woman aged 50 to 65 in good health. The sample taken for sequencing was blood.

The CDR3 nucleotides read TGCAGTGCTAGTATCACATTCGGGGAAAAACTGTTTTTT. This encodes CSASITFGEKLFF. This chain joins TRBV20-1 and TRBJ1-4; no definite D call. Trimming stripped 3 bases from V and 8 bases from J, with 13 bases between. Germline V gene data show CDR1 as DFQATT and CDR2 as SNEGSKA (reference sequence). The CDR3 runs 13 residues.